The present entry profiles one TCR beta chain with its context. Its cognate antigen is unknown. This specimen belongs to a study of blood T cells in healthy people across ages. Regarding the study as a whole: For the donors, CMV status was unknown and possibly confounded expanded clonotype changes. More naive CD4+ cells and higher diversity were found in long-lived than in aged donors. Naive T cell percentage by flow cytometry tracked strongly with beta diversity.

V was pared by 6 bases and J by 6 bases, with 18 bases between. The CDR3 extends over 16 amino acids. A J-beta primer mix and a sample-barcoded 5' primer were used in a second PCR of roughly 6 to 11 cycles. MiXCR, run by TCRdb on the 5' RACE reads, gives a single entry per CDR3 protein. The table lists roughly 2 million distinct CDR3 sequences, 49% of them singletons. Healthy Caucasian individuals from Russia aged about 6 to 95 were enrolled as donors. This sequence joins TRBV12-3 or TRBV12-4 and TRBJ1-6, with D perhaps TRBD1 (5 bases). The material sequenced was blood. This TCR was recovered from a woman aged 40 to 49 in good health. CDR3 loop: CASSPRAPGSNSPLHF. The CDR3 region has the DNA TGTGCCAGCAGCCCTAGAGCTCCAGGGAGTAATTCACCCCTCCACTTT.